The present T cell receptor (beta chain) was sequenced within a study of T-cell reconstitution after alpha-beta-depleted transplantation in children. Unique molecular identifiers were incorporated during preparation of the TCRbeta library. TCRdb passed the PCR reads through MiXCR, listing each CDR3 protein once. The sample carries more than 450,000 distinct CDR3 sequences, 15% to 20% recorded once. This clonotype was counted between two and nine times. Germline V lookup: CDR1 GTSNPN, CDR2 SVGIG (reference sequence). The length of the CDR3 is 11 residues. V was shortened by 3 bases and J by 7 bases, with 7 bases between the two germline ends.

The gene calls are TRBV30 and TRBJ2-4; D is ambiguous. The specimen comprised PBMCs from the stem cell graft donor, sampled from the stem cell graft. This sequence was found in a human donor who donated a stem cell graft to a child with acute lymphoblastic leukemia. The CDR3 DNA follows: TGTGCCTGGAGCAAATCCAACATTCAGTACTTC. Its translation: CAWSKSNIQYF. Together with reference TRBV30 and TRBJ2-4, the CDR3 gives the full variable domain: SQTIHQWPATLVQPVGSPLSLECTVEGTSNPNLYWYRQAAGRGLQLLFYSVGIGQISSEVPQNLSASRPQDRQFILSSKKLLLSDSGFYLCAWSKSNIQYFGAGTRLSVL.